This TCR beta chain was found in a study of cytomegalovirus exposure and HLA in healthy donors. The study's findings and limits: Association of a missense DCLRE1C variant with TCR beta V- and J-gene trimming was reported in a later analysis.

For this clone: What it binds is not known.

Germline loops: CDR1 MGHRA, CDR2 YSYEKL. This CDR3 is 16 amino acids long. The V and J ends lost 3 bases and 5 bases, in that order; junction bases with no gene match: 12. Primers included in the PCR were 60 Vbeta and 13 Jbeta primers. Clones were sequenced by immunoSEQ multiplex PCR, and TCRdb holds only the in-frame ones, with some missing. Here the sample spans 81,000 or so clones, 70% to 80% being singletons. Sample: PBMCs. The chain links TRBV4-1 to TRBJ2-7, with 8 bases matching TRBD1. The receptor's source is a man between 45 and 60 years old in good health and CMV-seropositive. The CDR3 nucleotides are TGCGCCAGCAGCCACCCGGCGACAGGGGTTCCCCACGAGCAGTACTTC. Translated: CASSHPATGVPHEQYF.